This T cell receptor beta chain stems from a study of T cells in Graves' hyperthyroidism and ophthalmopathy. It was RNA transcripts that yielded the amplified TCR beta CDR3 regions. RT-PCR in the first round (using the HTBI primer set) targeted the TCR CDR3. TCRdb used MiXCR to reprocess the multiplex PCR reads, holding one entry per CDR3 protein. This sample carries 450,000 to 650,000 distinct CDR3 sequences, approximately 17% of them seen once, and the ten largest clones take 17%. The specimen was blood. This clonotype was sampled from a woman younger than 30 with Graves' ophthalmopathy.

In DNA, the CDR3 is TGTGCCAGCAGCACGACAGGGGGTCTCAATCAGCCCCAGCATTTT. It codes for CASSTTGGLNQPQHF. V gene TRBV28 combines with J gene TRBJ1-5, with TRBD1 matching over 9 bases. The CDR3 extends over 15 amino acids. The V gene's germline CDR1 is MDHEN and CDR2 SYDVKM. Losses at the gene ends were 6 bases for V and 3 bases for J; bases not matched to a gene: 6.